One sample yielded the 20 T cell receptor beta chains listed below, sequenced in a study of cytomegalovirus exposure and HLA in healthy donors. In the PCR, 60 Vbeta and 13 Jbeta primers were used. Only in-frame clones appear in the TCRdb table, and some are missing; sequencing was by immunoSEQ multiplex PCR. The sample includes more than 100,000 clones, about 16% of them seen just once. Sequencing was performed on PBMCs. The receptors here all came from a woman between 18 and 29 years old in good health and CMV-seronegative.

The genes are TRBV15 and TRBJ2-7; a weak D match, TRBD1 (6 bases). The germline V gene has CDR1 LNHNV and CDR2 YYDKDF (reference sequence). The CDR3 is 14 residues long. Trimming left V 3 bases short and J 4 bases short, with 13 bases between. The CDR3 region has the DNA TGTGCCACCAGCAGCAGGGGATCAGGGTACGAGCAGTACTTC. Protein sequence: CATSSRGSGYEQYF.

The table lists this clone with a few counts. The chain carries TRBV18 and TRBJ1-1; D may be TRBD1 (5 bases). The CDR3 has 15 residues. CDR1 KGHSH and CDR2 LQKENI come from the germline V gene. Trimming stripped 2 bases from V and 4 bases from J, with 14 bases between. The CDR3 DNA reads TGTGCCAGCTCACCATTGGGGGTCGGGAGCACTGAAGCTTTCTTT. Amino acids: CASSPLGVGSTEAFF.

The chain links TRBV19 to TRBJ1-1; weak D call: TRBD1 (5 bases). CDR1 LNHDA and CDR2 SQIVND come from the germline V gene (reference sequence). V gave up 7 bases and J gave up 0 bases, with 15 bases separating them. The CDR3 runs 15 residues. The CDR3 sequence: CASTAGTELNTEAFF. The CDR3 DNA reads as TGTGCCAGTACCGCGGGGACCGAACTGAACACTGAAGCTTTCTTT.

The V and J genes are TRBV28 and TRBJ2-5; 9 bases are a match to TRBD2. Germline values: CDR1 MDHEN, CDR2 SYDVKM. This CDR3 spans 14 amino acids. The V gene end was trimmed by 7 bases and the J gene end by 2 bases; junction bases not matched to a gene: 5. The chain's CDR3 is CASNLAGTQETQYF. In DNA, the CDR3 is TGTGCCAGCAACCTAGCGGGAACTCAAGAGACCCAGTACTTC. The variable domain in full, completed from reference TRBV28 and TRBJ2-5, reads DVKVTQSSRYLVKRTGEKVFLECVQDMDHENMFWYRQDPGLGLRLIYFSYDVKMKEKGDIPEGYSVSREKKERFSLILESASTNQTSMYLCASNLAGTQETQYFGPGTRLLVL.

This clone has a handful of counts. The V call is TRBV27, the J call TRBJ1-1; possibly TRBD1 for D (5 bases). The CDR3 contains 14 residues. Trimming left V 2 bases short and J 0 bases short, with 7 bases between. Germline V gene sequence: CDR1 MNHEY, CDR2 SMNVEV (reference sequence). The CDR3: CASSLGRVNTEAFF. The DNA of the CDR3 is TGTGCCAGCAGTTTAGGCAGGGTGAACACTGAAGCTTTCTTT.

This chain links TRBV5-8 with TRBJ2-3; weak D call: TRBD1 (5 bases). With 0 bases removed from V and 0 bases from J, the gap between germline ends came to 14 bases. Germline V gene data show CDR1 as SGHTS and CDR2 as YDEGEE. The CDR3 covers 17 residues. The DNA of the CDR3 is TGTGCCAGCAGCTTGGATCAAAGGGGCGGAAGCACAGATACGCAGTATTTT. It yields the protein CASSLDQRGGSTDTQYF.

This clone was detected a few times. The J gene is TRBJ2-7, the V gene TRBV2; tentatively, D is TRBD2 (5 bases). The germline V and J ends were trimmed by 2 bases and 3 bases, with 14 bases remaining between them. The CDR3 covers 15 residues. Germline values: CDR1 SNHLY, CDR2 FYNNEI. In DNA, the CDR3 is TGTGCCAGCAGTGAAAGGTCTAGCAGGCTCTACGAGCAGTACTTC. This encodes CASSERSSRLYEQYF.

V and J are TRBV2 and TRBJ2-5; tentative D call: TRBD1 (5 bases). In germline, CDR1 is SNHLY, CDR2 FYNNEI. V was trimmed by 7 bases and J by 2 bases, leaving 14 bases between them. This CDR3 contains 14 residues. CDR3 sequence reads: CASTGKGFQETQYF. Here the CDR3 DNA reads TGTGCCAGCACCGGAAAGGGGTTTCAAGAGACCCAGTACTTC.

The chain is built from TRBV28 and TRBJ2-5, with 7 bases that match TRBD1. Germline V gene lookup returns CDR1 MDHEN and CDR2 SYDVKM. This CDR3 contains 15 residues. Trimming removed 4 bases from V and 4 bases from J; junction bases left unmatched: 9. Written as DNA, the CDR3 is TGTGCCAGCAGTTCATCAACAGGGGCCGGAGAGACCCAGTACTTC. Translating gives CASSSSTGAGETQYF.

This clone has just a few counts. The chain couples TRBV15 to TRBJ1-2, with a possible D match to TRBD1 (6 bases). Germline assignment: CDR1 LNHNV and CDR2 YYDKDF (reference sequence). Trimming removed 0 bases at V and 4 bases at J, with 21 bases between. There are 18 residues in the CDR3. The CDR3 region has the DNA TGTGCCACCAGCAGAGATCGGGGGGCGTTCAGGTCGCCCTATGGCTACACCTTC. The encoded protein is CATSRDRGAFRSPYGYTF.

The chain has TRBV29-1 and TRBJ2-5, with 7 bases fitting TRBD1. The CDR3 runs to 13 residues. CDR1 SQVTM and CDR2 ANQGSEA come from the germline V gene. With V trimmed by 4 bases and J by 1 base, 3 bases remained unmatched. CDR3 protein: CSVVPGGQETQYF. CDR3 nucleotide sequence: TGCAGCGTTGTCCCAGGGGGCCAAGAGACCCAGTACTTC.

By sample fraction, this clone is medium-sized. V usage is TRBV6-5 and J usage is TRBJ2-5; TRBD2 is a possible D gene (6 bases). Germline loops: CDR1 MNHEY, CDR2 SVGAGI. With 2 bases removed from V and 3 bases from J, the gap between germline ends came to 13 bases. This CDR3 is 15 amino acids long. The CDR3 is CASSYRLGTKETQYF. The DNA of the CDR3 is TGTGCCAGCAGTTACCGACTAGGTACTAAAGAGACCCAGTACTTC.

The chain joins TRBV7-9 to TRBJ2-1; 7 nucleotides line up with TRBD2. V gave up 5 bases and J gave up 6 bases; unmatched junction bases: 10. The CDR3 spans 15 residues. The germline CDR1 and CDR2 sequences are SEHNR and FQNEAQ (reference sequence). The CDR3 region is CASSPLAAITNEQFF. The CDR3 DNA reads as TGTGCCAGCAGCCCCCTAGCGGCTATAACCAATGAGCAGTTCTTC.

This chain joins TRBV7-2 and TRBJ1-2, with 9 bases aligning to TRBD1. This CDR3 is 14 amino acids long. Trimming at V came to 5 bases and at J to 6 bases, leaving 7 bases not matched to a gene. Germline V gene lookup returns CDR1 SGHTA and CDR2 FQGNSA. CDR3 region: CASSITGGAHGYTF. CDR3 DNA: TGTGCCAGCAGCATCACAGGGGGCGCCCATGGCTACACCTTC.

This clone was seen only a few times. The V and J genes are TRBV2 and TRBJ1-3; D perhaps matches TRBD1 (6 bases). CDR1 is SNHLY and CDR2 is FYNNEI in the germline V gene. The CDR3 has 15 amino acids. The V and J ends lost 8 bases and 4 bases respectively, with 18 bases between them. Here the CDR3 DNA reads TGTGCCAGCTGCCTAGATCAGGGGTCGGGAAACACCATATATTTT. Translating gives CASCLDQGSGNTIYF. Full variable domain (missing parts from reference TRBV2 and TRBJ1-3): EPEVTQTPSHQVTQMGQEVILRCVPISNHLYFYWYRQILGQKVEFLVSFYNNEISEKSEIFDDQFSVERPDGSNFTLKIRSTKLEDSAMYFCASCLDQGSGNTIYFGEGSWLTVV.

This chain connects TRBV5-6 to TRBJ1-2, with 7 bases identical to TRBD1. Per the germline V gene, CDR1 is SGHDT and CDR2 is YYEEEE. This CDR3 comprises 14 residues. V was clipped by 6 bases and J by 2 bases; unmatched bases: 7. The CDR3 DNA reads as TGTGCCAGCATCAGGCAGGGGGTAAACTATGGCTACACCTTC. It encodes CASIRQGVNYGYTF.

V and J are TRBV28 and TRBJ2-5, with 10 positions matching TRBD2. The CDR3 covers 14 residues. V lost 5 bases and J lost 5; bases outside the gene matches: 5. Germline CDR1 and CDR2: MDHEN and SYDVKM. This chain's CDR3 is CASSKGLAFETQYF. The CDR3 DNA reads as TGTGCCAGCAGTAAGGGACTAGCGTTCGAGACCCAGTACTTC.

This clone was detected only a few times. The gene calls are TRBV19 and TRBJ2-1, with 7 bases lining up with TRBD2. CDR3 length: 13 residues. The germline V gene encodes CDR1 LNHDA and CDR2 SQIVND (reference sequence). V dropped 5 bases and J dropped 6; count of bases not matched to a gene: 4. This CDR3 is CASSFSGRNEQFF. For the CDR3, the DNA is TGTGCCAGTAGTTTTAGCGGGCGCAATGAGCAGTTCTTC.

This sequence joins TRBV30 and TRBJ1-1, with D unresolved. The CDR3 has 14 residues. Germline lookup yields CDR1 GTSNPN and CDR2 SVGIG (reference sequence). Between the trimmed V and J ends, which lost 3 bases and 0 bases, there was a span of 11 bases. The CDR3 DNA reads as TGTGCCTGGAGACGCACGGGATTGAACACTGAAGCTTTCTTT. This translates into CAWRRTGLNTEAFF.

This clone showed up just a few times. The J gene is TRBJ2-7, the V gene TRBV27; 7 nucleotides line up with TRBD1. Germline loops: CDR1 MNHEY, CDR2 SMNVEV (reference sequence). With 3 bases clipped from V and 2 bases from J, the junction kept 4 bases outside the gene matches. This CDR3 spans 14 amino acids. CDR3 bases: TGTGCCAGCAGTTTTCTTGACAGGGCCTACGAGCAGTACTTC. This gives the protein CASSFLDRAYEQYF.